The next 20 T cell receptor beta chains were all read from a single sample in a study of sequential checkpoint blockade in melanoma. Some clones are missing from TCRdb's copy, which holds only in-frame ones; the method was immunoSEQ multiplex PCR. The sample includes approximately 7,800 clones, roughly 27% of them seen just once. Noted treatment: randomized to nivolumab then ipilimumab (arm A) or the reverse (arm B). This sample comprised tumor tissue (inferred from file names), obtained from a patient given nivolumab and ipilimumab in sequence. Source of these receptors: a human donor with melanoma.

This clone was recorded a few times. The genes are TRBV30 and TRBJ2-7; 7 bases are shared with TRBD1. V lost 3 bases and J lost 0; bases outside the gene matches: 14. The germline gives CDR1 GTSNPN, CDR2 SVGIG (reference sequence). The CDR3 contains 17 residues. The CDR3 nucleotides are TGTGCCTGGAGGAGAAAGGGGGCGTTAAAAAGCTCCTACGAGCAGTACTTC. Encoded protein: CAWRRKGALKSSYEQYF. Looking up the rest from reference TRBV30 and TRBJ2-7 gives the full variable domain: SQTIHQWPATLVQPVGSPLSLECTVEGTSNPNLYWYRQAAGRGLQLLFYSVGIGQISSEVPQNLSASRPQDRQFILSSKKLLLSDSGFYLCAWRRKGALKSSYEQYFGPGTRLTVT.

This clone has only a few counts. This chain connects TRBV30 to TRBJ1-5; D gene ambiguous. The V end was cut by 2 bases, the J end by 0 bases, with 5 bases between. The V gene's germline CDR1 is GTSNPN and CDR2 SVGIG (reference sequence). This CDR3 has 13 amino acids. This CDR3 reads CAWSFNSNQPQHF. The CDR3 nucleotides are TGTGCCTGGAGTTTTAATAGCAATCAGCCCCAGCATTTT.

This clone was detected only a few times. The J gene is TRBJ1-1, the V gene TRBV7-4; D ambiguous. Trimming cost V 3 bases and J 2 bases, with 7 bases left between them. Germline CDR1 SGHVT, CDR2 SQSDAQ. This CDR3 is 13 amino acids long. The CDR3, as DNA: TGTGCCAGCAGCTTTGGGTACAACACTGAAGCTTTCTTT. Residues: CASSFGYNTEAFF.

The CDR3 sequence is CASRRTISNTEAFF. The CDR3, as DNA: TGTGCCAGCAGGAGGACAATATCGAACACTGAAGCTTTCTTT. The chain uses TRBV6-8 and TRBJ1-1, with D possibly TRBD1 on 5 matching bases. Looked up from germline, CDR1 is MNHGY and CDR2 is SAAAGT. Trimming stripped 6 bases from V and 1 base from J, with 12 bases between. The CDR3 is 14 residues long.

This clone was detected a few times. The V and J genes are TRBV30 and TRBJ2-1, with 7 bases aligning to TRBD2. The length of the CDR3 is 13 residues. V was pared by 7 bases and J by 4 bases, with 7 bases of the junction left unmatched. Germline V gene lookup returns CDR1 GTSNPN and CDR2 SVGIG (reference sequence). CDR3 nucleotides: TGTGCCTTCAGACTAGCACAGTACAATGAGCAGTTCTTC. Amino acid sequence: CAFRLAQYNEQFF. Using reference TRBV30 and TRBJ2-1 for the parts outside the CDR3, the full variable domain is SQTIHQWPATLVQPVGSPLSLECTVEGTSNPNLYWYRQAAGRGLQLLFYSVGIGQISSEVPQNLSASRPQDRQFILSSKKLLLSDSGFYLCAFRLAQYNEQFFGPGTRLTVL.

The chain carries TRBV6-8 and TRBJ2-7, with D hard to call. Trimming left V 5 bases short and J 3 bases short, with 11 bases between. The germline V gene encodes CDR1 MNHGY and CDR2 SAAAGT. The CDR3 loop spans 13 amino acids. CDR3 bases: TGTGCCAGCAGTGGGTCAGTCTACTACGAGCAGTACTTC. Its protein product is CASSGSVYYEQYF.

The chain recombines TRBV6-8 with TRBJ1-2; TRBD1 matches at 9 bases. Germline CDR1 is MNHGY and CDR2 is SAAAGT. The CDR3 runs to 13 residues. V trimming: 6 bases; J trimming: 8 bases; junction bases outside the gene matches: 7. The CDR3 region has the DNA TGTGCCAGCAGGGAACAGGGGGCGGGCGGCTACACCTTC. Encoded protein: CASREQGAGGYTF.

J is TRBJ2-3 and V is TRBV9, with TRBD2 matching over 12 bases. This CDR3 is built from 18 residues. Germline V gene data show CDR1 as SGDLS and CDR2 as YYNGEE. Trimming took 0 bases from V and 3 from J; bases not matched to a gene: 8. CDR3: CASSVGRLAGGLTDTQYF. The DNA of the CDR3 is TGTGCCAGCAGCGTAGGTCGGCTAGCGGGGGGGCTTACAGATACGCAGTATTTT.

The rearrangement joins TRBV25-1 to TRBJ2-3; no definite D call. V was cut by 6 bases and J by 4 bases, with 17 bases left in between. The CDR3 is 15 residues long. Germline values: CDR1 MGHDK, CDR2 SYGVNS. Here the CDR3 DNA reads TGTGCCAGCAGCGCCACTTGGCTCGGTGCAGATACGCAGTATTTT. Translating gives CASSATWLGADTQYF.

By proportion, this clone is medium-sized. V is TRBV6-8 and J is TRBJ1-5; D gene unclear. The CDR3 runs to 15 residues. Trimming took 7 bases from V and 0 from J, leaving 13 bases between them. Per the germline V gene, CDR1 is MNHGY and CDR2 is SAAAGT. The CDR3 is CASIVDKYSNQPQHF. The CDR3 bases are TGTGCCAGCATAGTAGACAAGTATAGCAATCAGCCCCAGCATTTT.

This clone appeared a few times. The observed sequence ends 1 residue before the CDR3 terminus, with the missing tail filled in from the germline J gene. The rearrangement links TRBV6-1 to TRBJ1-2, with D uncertain. Trimming left V 1 base short and J 7 bases short, with 10 bases between. CDR1 and CDR2 from the germline V gene are MNHNS and SASEGT. The CDR3 length is 13 residues. CDR3 DNA (partial): TGTGCCAGCAGTGAAGTCAGCCTCTCTGGCTACACC. Residues: CASSEVSLSGYT. The complete CDR3 sequence is CASSEVSLSGYTF.

The chain is built from TRBV6-8 and TRBJ2-7; D call uncertain. Germline-derived CDR1 and CDR2 are MNHGY and SAAAGT. V lost 7 bases and J 2 bases, leaving 15 bases between the germline ends. CDR3 length: 14 amino acids. CDR3 bases: TGTGCCAGCAAATTACGGCCCTCGACCTACGAGCAGTACTTC. Protein: CASKLRPSTYEQYF.

This clone was observed a handful of times. J is TRBJ2-7 and V is TRBV7-4; D might be TRBD1 or TRBD2, each matching 5 bases. Germline-derived CDR1 and CDR2 are SGHVT and SQSDAQ. CDR3 length: 13 residues. Trimming cost V 3 bases and J 2 bases, with 8 bases left between them. CDR3 bases: TGTGCCAGCAGCTTCGGGACGGCCTACGAGCAGTACTTC. This translates into CASSFGTAYEQYF.

The chain has TRBV19 and TRBJ1-2; D might be TRBD1 (6 bases). Per germline, CDR1 LNHDA and CDR2 SQIVND (reference sequence). This CDR3 comprises 14 residues. V lost 3 bases and J lost 2, with 10 bases in between. The CDR3 region is CASSISGTNYGYTF. The CDR3 DNA reads as TGTGCCAGTAGTATTTCAGGGACAAACTATGGCTACACCTTC. The whole variable domain, filled in from reference TRBV19 and TRBJ1-2, reads DGGITQSPKYLFRKEGQNVTLSCEQNLNHDAMYWYRQDPGQGLRLIYYSQIVNDFQKGDIAEGYSVSREKKESFPLTVTSAQKNPTAFYLCASSISGTNYGYTFGSGTRLTVV.

A few counts support this clone. J is TRBJ1-5 and V is TRBV7-6; D ambiguous. Germline V gene lookup returns CDR1 SGHVS and CDR2 FNYEAQ. The ends were cut back, 4 bases at V and 4 bases at J, with 17 bases in the middle. The CDR3 runs 16 residues. The CDR3 is CASSWSWATTNQPQHF. The CDR3, as DNA: TGTGCCAGCAGCTGGAGTTGGGCAACAACTAATCAGCCCCAGCATTTT.

This clone was seen ten or more times. This chain uses TRBV11-3 with TRBJ1-3; D not certain. Germline loops: CDR1 SGHNT, CDR2 YENEEA. Trimming shortened V by 4 bases and J by 0 bases, and 7 bases separated the two germline ends. CDR3 size: 14 residues. CDR3 in DNA: TGTGCCAGCAGCTCGTCCAACTCTGGAAACACCATATATTTT. Its translation is CASSSSNSGNTIYF.

The table lists this clone with a few counts. The J gene is TRBJ1-2, the V gene TRBV9; D gene uncertain. The V end was cut by 5 bases, the J end by 8 bases, with 13 bases between. Germline lookup yields CDR1 SGDLS and CDR2 YYNGEE. The CDR3 is 12 residues long. Here the CDR3 reads CASSEVGVGYTF. CDR3 DNA sequence: TGTGCCAGCAGTGAAGTTGGCGTCGGCTACACCTTC.

The genes are TRBV25-1 and TRBJ1-3; TRBD1 might be the D (6 bases). CDR3 length: 15 amino acids. Germline V gene sequence: CDR1 MGHDK, CDR2 SYGVNS. V lost 6 bases to trimming and J lost 0 bases, with 12 bases between them. The CDR3: CASRDSLSSGNTIYF. As DNA, the CDR3 is TGTGCCAGCAGGGACAGCTTATCCTCTGGAAACACCATATATTTT.

The V and J genes are TRBV30 and TRBJ2-2; unclear D gene. This CDR3 is built from 11 residues. The germline V gene encodes CDR1 GTSNPN and CDR2 SVGIG (reference sequence). The V and J ends lost 8 bases and 4 bases respectively, with 8 bases between them. This chain's CDR3 is CAGMITGELFF. CDR3 bases: TGTGCCGGGATGATCACCGGGGAGCTGTTTTTT.

This clone was recorded at least ten times. The V call is TRBV11-3, the J call TRBJ1-2, with 10 bases aligning to TRBD1. In germline, CDR1 is SGHNT, CDR2 YENEEA. The CDR3 extends over 17 amino acids. Losses at the gene ends were 5 bases for V and 7 bases for J; bases not matched to a gene: 16. Here the CDR3 reads CASSPGLGQGSLSGYTF. Here the CDR3 DNA reads TGTGCCAGCAGCCCGGGGCTGGGACAGGGGAGCCTTAGTGGCTACACCTTC.